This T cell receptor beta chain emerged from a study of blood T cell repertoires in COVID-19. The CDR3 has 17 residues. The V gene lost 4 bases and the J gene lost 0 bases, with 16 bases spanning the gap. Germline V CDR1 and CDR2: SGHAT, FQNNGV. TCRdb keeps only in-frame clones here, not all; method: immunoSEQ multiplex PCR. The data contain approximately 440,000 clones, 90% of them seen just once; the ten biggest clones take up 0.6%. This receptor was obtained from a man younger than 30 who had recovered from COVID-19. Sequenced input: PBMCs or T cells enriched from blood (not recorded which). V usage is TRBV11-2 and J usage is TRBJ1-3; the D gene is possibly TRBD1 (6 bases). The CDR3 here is CASSSRGGGSSGNTIYF. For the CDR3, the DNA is TGTGCCAGCAGCTCCCGGGGAGGGGGGAGCTCTGGAAACACCATATATTTT.